This section outlines one T cell receptor (beta chain) sequence together with its context. The data are from a study of blood T cell repertoires in COVID-19. TCRdb's copy holds only in-frame clones and misses some; the assay was immunoSEQ multiplex PCR. Of some 140,000 clones listed, about four fifths are singletons. Sample: PBMCs or T cells enriched from blood (not recorded which). This receptor was identified in a man aged 50 to 59 who had recovered from COVID-19.

The DNA of the CDR3 is TGTGCCAGCAGTTACAGGAGAGACACCATATATTTT. Its protein product is CASSYRRDTIYF. The chain links TRBV12-3 or TRBV12-4 to TRBJ1-3; maybe TRBD1 (5 bases). This CDR3 is built from 12 residues. V dropped 4 bases and J dropped 8 bases, with 9 bases sitting between them.